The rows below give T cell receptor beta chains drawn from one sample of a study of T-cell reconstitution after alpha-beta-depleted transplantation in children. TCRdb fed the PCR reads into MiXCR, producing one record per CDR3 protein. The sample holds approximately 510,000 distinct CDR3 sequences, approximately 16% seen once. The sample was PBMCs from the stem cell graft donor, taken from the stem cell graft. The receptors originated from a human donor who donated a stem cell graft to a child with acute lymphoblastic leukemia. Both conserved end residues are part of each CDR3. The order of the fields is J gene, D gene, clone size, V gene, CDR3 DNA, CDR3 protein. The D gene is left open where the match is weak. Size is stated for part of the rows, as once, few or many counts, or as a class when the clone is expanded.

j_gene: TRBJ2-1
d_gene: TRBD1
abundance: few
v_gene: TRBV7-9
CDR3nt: TGTGCCAGCAGCCTTCTACAGGGGTTCGATGAGCAGTTCTTC
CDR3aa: CASSLLQGFDEQFF

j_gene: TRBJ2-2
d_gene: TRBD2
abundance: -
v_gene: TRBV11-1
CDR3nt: TGTGCCAGCAGCAAAGGTGGACTAGCGGAGCCAGGGAACACCGGGGAGCTGTTTTTT
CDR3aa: CASSKGGLAEPGNTGELFF

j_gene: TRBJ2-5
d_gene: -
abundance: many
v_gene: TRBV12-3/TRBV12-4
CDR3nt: TGTGCCAGCAGTTTGTCCCGGGCGGAGACCCAGTACTTC
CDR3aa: CASSLSRAETQYF

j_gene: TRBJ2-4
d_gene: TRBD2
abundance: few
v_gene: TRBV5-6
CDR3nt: TGTGCCAGCACCAGAAGCGGGAGGGGCGAAAACATTCAGTACTTC
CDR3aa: CASTRSGRGENIQYF

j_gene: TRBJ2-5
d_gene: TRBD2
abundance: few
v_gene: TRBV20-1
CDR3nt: TGCAGTGCCCACCTAGCGGGAGTTCGGGAGACCCAGTACTTC
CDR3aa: CSAHLAGVRETQYF

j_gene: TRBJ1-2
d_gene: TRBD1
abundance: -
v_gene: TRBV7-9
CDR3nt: TGTGCCAGTCACCCGGGACAGCGTGTCTATGGCTACACCTTC
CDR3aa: CASHPGQRVYGYTF

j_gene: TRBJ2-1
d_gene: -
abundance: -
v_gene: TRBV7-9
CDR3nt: TGTGCCAGCAGTTTACTCACCTTATACAATGAGCAGTTCTTC
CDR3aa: CASSLLTLYNEQFF

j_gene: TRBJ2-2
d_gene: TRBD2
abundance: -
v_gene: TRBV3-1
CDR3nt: TGTGCCAGCAGCCATCGGGGGGTACCTTTCACCGGGGAGCTGTTTTTT
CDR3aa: CASSHRGVPFTGELFF

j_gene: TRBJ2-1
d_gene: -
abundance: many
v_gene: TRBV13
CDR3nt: TGTGCCAGCAGCTTGGGCAGGGGAGCCAATGAGCAGTTCTTC
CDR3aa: CASSLGRGANEQFF

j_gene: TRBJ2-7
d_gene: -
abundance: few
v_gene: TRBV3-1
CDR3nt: TGTGCCAGCAGCCAAGAAGACCACTACGAGCAGTACTTC
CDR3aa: CASSQEDHYEQYF

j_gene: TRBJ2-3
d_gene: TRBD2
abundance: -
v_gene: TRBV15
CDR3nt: TGTGCCACGCGGGAGTCTGGAGATACGCAGTATTTT
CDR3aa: CATRESGDTQYF

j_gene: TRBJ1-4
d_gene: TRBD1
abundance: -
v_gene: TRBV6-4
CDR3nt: TGTGCCAGCAGCGACTCCCGGGACAGGGGGCGCGGGAATGAAAAACTGTTTTTT
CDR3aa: CASSDSRDRGRGNEKLFF

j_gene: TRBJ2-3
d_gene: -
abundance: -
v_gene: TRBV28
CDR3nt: TGTGCCGGAGGAGAACTAGATCCAGATACGCAGTATTTT
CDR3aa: CAGGELDPDTQYF

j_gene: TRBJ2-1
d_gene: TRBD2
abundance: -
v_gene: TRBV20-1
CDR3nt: TGCAGTGCTAGAAGGATAGCGGGAGGGCCGAGGAATGAGCAGTTCTTC
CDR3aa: CSARRIAGGPRNEQFF

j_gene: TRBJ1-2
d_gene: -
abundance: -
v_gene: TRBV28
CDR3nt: TGTGCCAGCAGTCTGAAACGTAACTATGGCTACACCTTC
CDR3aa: CASSLKRNYGYTF

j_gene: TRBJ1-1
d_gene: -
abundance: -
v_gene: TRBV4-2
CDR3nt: TGTGCCATAAAGGACCGGGGACGGAACACTGAAGCTTTCTTT
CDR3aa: CAIKDRGRNTEAFF

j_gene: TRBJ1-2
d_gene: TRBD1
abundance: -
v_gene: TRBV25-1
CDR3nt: TGTGCCAGCAGTGTGGGACAGGGGGCGCAGGGTGACTATGGCTACACCTTC
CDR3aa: CASSVGQGAQGDYGYTF

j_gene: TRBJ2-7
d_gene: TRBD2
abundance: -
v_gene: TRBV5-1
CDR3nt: TGCGCCAGCAGACTAGCGGTTTCCTACGAGCAGTACTTC
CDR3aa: CASRLAVSYEQYF

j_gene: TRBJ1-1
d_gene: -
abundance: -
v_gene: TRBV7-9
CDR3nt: TGTGCCAGCAGCCATCCGAGGGACACTGAAGCTTTCTTT
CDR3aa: CASSHPRDTEAFF

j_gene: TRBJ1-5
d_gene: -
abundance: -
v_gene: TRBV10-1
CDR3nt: TGCGCCAGCAGTTCCCGGGCCGGCAATCAGCCCCAGCATTTT
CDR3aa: CASSSRAGNQPQHF

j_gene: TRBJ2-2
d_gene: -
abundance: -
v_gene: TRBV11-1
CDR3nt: TGTGCCAGCAGCTTTCGGCGGATCGCCACCGGGGAGCTGTTTTTT
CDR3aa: CASSFRRIATGELFF

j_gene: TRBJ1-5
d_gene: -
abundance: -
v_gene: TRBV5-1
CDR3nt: TGCGCCAGCAGCCCTGGTACGGCTCAGCCCCAGCATTTT
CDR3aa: CASSPGTAQPQHF

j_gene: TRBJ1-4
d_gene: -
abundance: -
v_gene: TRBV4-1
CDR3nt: TGCGCCAGCAGCCGGACAGCCGCTAATGAAAAACTGTTTTTT
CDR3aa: CASSRTAANEKLFF

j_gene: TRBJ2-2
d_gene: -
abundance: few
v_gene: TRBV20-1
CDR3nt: TGCAGTGCTAGGCGTGGGCCCCTGAACACCGGGGAGCTGTTTTTT
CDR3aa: CSARRGPLNTGELFF

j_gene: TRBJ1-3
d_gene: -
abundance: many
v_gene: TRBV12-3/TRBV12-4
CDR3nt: TGTGCCAGCAGGACGATTTCTGCCACCATATATTTT
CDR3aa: CASRTISATIYF

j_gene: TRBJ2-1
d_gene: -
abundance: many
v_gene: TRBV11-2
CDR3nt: TGTGCCAGCAGCCCACTGACAGGATACAATGAGCAGTTCTTC
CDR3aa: CASSPLTGYNEQFF

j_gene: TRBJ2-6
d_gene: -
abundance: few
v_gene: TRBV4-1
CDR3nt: TGCGCCAGCAGCCAAGGTACCGTCGGGGCCAACGTCCTGACTTTC
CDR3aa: CASSQGTVGANVLTF